The rows below give T cell receptor beta chains drawn from one sample of a study of blood T cell repertoires in COVID-19. TCRdb's copy holds only in-frame clones and misses some; the assay was immunoSEQ multiplex PCR. The data show roughly 70,000 clones, roughly three quarters seen once. Material: peripheral blood. These receptor sequences come from a woman aged 60-75 years with acute or convalescent COVID-19. Each CDR3 is given with its conserved first and last residue. D genes are given only for firm matches. Clone size, where shown, is once, few, many, or a class for clones that have expanded.

clone_size j_call v_call d_call cdr3_aa cdr3_nt
- TRBJ2-7 TRBV7-2 TRBD1 CASSLLSGTGSHEQYF TGTGCCAGCAGCTTGTTGAGCGGGACAGGGAGCCACGAGCAGTACTTC
- TRBJ2-1 TRBV6-2/TRBV6-3 TRBD2 CASSYRERGGPGEQFF TGTGCCAGCAGTTACCGGGAGCGGGGGGGCCCAGGTGAGCAGTTCTTC
many TRBJ2-1 TRBV11-1 - CASSPDSRQDEQFF TGTGCCAGCAGCCCCGACAGTAGGCAGGATGAGCAGTTCTTC
- TRBJ2-7 TRBV11-3 TRBD1 CASSAHGTGGEQYF TGTGCCAGCAGCGCCCATGGGACAGGAGGGGAGCAGTACTTC
- TRBJ1-2 TRBV6-5 - CASRFIPPSGNGYTF TGTGCCAGCAGGTTTATTCCGCCTTCAGGGAATGGCTACACCTTC
- TRBJ1-1 TRBV7-3 - CASSLRRGTEAFF TGTGCCAGCAGCTTGAGGAGGGGAACTGAAGCTTTCTTT
- TRBJ2-1 TRBV5-1 TRBD1 CASSWTGGYNEQFF TGCGCCAGCAGCTGGACAGGGGGTTACAATGAGCAGTTCTTC
- TRBJ1-1 TRBV6-2/TRBV6-3 - CASRRGHQNTEAFF TGTGCCAGCCGCCGGGGACATCAGAACACTGAAGCTTTCTTT
- TRBJ2-3 TRBV28 TRBD2 CASELAGATDTQYF TGTGCCAGCGAGCTAGCGGGGGCCACAGATACGCAGTATTTT
- TRBJ2-3 TRBV6-2/TRBV6-3 - CASSYRETDTQYF TGTGCCAGCAGTTACAGGGAGACAGATACGCAGTATTTT
few TRBJ2-1 TRBV7-2 TRBD2 CASLRLAGGLSSYNEQFF TGTGCCAGCCTCAGACTAGCGGGGGGCCTAAGCTCCTACAATGAGCAGTTCTTC
- TRBJ2-1 TRBV30 TRBD1 CAWERGTGLNEQFF TGTGCCTGGGAACGCGGGACAGGACTGAATGAGCAGTTCTTC
- TRBJ1-2 TRBV28 - CASSLPPRQPSQYGYTF TGTGCCAGCAGTTTACCCCCTCGACAGCCTTCTCAATATGGCTACACCTTC
- TRBJ2-7 TRBV6-6 - CASSPDKYEQYF TGTGCCAGCAGCCCCGACAAGTACGAGCAGTACTTC
- TRBJ1-4 TRBV10-3 TRBD1 CAIRAGTAEKLFF TGTGCCATCAGGGCCGGGACAGCAGAAAAACTGTTTTTT
- TRBJ2-2 TRBV7-9 TRBD2 CASSFDPGGFAGELFF TGTGCCAGCAGCTTCGACCCGGGGGGGTTCGCCGGGGAGCTGTTTTTT
- TRBJ2-3 TRBV5-1 - CASSRTVTDTQYF TGCGCCAGCAGCAGGACAGTCACAGATACGCAGTATTTT
- TRBJ1-2 TRBV5-1 - CALGGGPYGYTF TGCGCCCTAGGGGGGGGTCCTTATGGCTACACCTTC
few TRBJ2-3 TRBV5-5 TRBD2 CASSLDGGGPNTQYF TGTGCCAGCAGCTTGGATGGCGGGGGACCAAATACGCAGTATTTT
- TRBJ1-1 TRBV19 - CASNVLGNTEAFF TGTGCCAGTAACGTACTTGGGAACACTGAAGCTTTCTTT
- TRBJ2-5 TRBV7-8 - CASNLWASGETQYF TGTGCCAGCAACCTTTGGGCCAGTGGGGAGACCCAGTACTTC
- TRBJ1-5 TRBV28 - CASSLLGGQIYQPQHF TGTGCCAGCAGTTTATTGGGTGGACAGATCTATCAACCCCAGCATTTT
- TRBJ2-7 TRBV5-8 - CASSTGDSSYEQYF TGTGCCAGCAGCACCGGAGACAGTTCCTACGAGCAGTACTTC
- TRBJ1-1 TRBV12-3/TRBV12-4 - CASSFRSGSQAFF TGTGCCAGCAGTTTTAGGTCCGGGTCGCAGGCTTTCTTT
- TRBJ1-5 TRBV6-4 TRBD1 CASNRQGGKPQHF TGTGCCAGCAACCGACAGGGCGGGAAGCCCCAGCATTTT
- TRBJ2-7 TRBV7-9 - CASSPRSGVEQYF TGTGCCAGCAGCCCCAGATCGGGGGTTGAGCAGTACTTC
- TRBJ2-5 TRBV6-5 TRBD2 CASSYSSGGFQETQYF TGTGCCAGCAGTTACTCTTCGGGGGGGTTCCAAGAGACCCAGTACTTC
- TRBJ2-2 TRBV5-1 TRBD1 CASSGTGNTGELFF TGCGCCAGTTCCGGGACAGGCAACACCGGGGAGCTGTTTTTT
- TRBJ1-5 TRBV6-5 - CASSYGRNQPQHF TGTGCCAGCAGTTACGGGCGCAATCAGCCCCAGCATTTT
once TRBJ1-4 TRBV14 - CASSPDPATNEKLFF TGTGCCAGCAGCCCAGACCCTGCAACTAATGAAAAACTGTTTTTT
- TRBJ2-3 TRBV2 TRBD2 CASTPSGGGDTQYF TGTGCCAGCACTCCTAGCGGGGGAGGAGATACGCAGTATTTT
- TRBJ2-2 TRBV14 - CASSTGATGELFF TGTGCCAGCAGTACAGGTGCCACCGGGGAGCTGTTTTTT
- TRBJ2-7 TRBV29-1 - CSVRPGLSYEQYF TGCAGCGTTCGTCCAGGCCTATCCTACGAGCAGTACTTC
- TRBJ2-7 TRBV19 - CASSIDQGEAYF TGTGCCAGTAGTATAGATCAGGGCGAGGCGTACTTC
- TRBJ1-6 TRBV6-5 - CASSYGQNNSPLHF TGTGCCAGCAGTTACGGACAGAATAATTCACCCCTCCACTTT
- TRBJ2-1 TRBV7-9 - CASSAPGSYNEQFF TGTGCCAGCAGCGCGCCGGGCTCCTACAATGAGCAGTTCTTC
few TRBJ2-1 TRBV29-1 TRBD1 CSVAGTGVNEQFF TGCAGCGTTGCGGGGACAGGGGTGAATGAGCAGTTCTTC
- TRBJ2-1 TRBV2 - CASSVWQNNEQFF TGTGCCAGCAGTGTTTGGCAAAACAATGAGCAGTTCTTC
- TRBJ1-2 TRBV5-1 TRBD1 CASSIEGAGGYTF TGCGCCAGCAGTATCGAGGGGGCGGGTGGCTACACCTTC
- TRBJ2-7 TRBV28 TRBD2 CASSFPRSSGYEQYF TGTGCCAGCAGTTTCCCTCGTTCTAGCGGCTACGAGCAGTACTTC
- TRBJ1-3 TRBV6-5 - CASRSPGFGGNTIYF TGTGCCAGCAGATCTCCGGGGTTCGGTGGAAACACCATATATTTT
- TRBJ2-3 TRBV15 TRBD2 CATRPGLGATDTQYF TGTGCCACCAGACCGGGACTAGGGGCGACAGATACGCAGTATTTT